This T cell receptor beta chain comes out of a study of identical twins. Whole-study findings and limits: Where beta out-of-frame sequences were concerned, excess twin sharing was weaker.

The J segment lost 5 bases and the V segment lost 1 base, leaving 9 bases of the junction unmatched. Germline loops: CDR1 SGDLS, CDR2 YYNGEE. The CDR3 contains 17 residues. This clonotype was seen a few times. Its antigen is still unknown. TCRdb independently ran MiXCR on the 5' RACE reads; one entry per CDR3 protein. The table records hundreds of thousands of distinct CDR3 sequences, about 20% of them present only once. The same sample was also used in a study of T cells expressing NK-cell markers.

Sequenced: PBMCs. The chain recombines TRBV9 with TRBJ2-3, with 11 bases identical to TRBD2. This clonotype was sampled from a woman aged 18-29 years in good health. As DNA, the CDR3 is TGTGCCAGCAGCGTAAATGTACTAGCGGGAGTAGGAGATACGCAGTATTTT. Translation: CASSVNVLAGVGDTQYF.